What follows is one T cell receptor beta chain and its context. This record comes from a study of regulatory and conventional T cells in RAG deficiency. Profiling relied on immunoSEQ multiplex PCR, and the TCRdb table lists in-frame clones only, not all of them. Among about 28,000 clones listed, just over 90% were seen once. Blood CD4+ CD25-high CD127-low regulatory T cells supplied the genomic DNA template. This sample also appeared in a second study, on regulatory T cells. That source adds: The primer mix had 52 TRBV and 13 TRBJ primers. Skewed V and J usage and few unique V-J pairs marked patient repertoires, most in Tregs.

Sequencing input: Tregs sorted from blood. The clonotype originates from a human donor in good health.

In DNA, the CDR3 is TGTGCCAGTAGCATTCCGGGACTGTTTTGGAACACTGAAGCTTTCTTT. It is translated as CASSIPGLFWNTEAFF. The gene calls are TRBV19 and TRBJ1-1, with a possible D match to TRBD1 (5 bases). CDR1 and CDR2 from the germline V gene are LNHDA and SQIVND (reference sequence). The CDR3 contains 16 residues. Trimming removed 6 bases at V and 1 base at J, with 18 bases between.